The present T cell receptor beta chain was sequenced within a study of blood T cell repertoires in COVID-19. The wider study: Spain, Italy and the United States supplied samples that represented acute and convalescent COVID-19.

Germline loops: CDR1 SNHLY, CDR2 FYNNEI. The ends were cut back, 3 bases at V and 5 bases at J, with 10 bases in the middle. The CDR3 contains 14 residues. In the original processing: Reference gene primer amplification gave nucleated cell count estimates. Clones were read by immunoSEQ multiplex PCR, and TCRdb kept only the in-frame ones, dropping some. The DNA was the basis for D and trimming; V, J and clone size are from that table. The sample carries around 170,000 clones, around four fifths recorded once. This sequence was found in a woman aged 45-65 years who had recovered from COVID-19. The specimen was PBMCs or T cells enriched from blood (not recorded which). V is TRBV2 and J is TRBJ1-4; no clear D. The CDR3 bases are TGTGCCAGCAGTGAGAGGACGGGGAATGAAAAACTGTTTTTT. This sequence encodes CASSERTGNEKLFF.